Listed here are 18 T cell receptor beta chains from one sample, sequenced in a study of cytomegalovirus exposure and HLA in healthy donors. The method was immunoSEQ multiplex PCR; TCRdb's version includes in-frame clones alone and lacks a portion of them. Here the sample spans about 310,000 clones, over 75% being singletons. What was sequenced was PBMCs. Receptors originate from a man younger than 45 in good health and CMV-seronegative.

The rearrangement links TRBV15 to TRBJ2-3; D perhaps matches TRBD2 (6 bases). CDR3 length: 17 residues. Trimming removed 5 bases at V and 0 bases at J, with 18 bases between. Per germline, CDR1 LNHNV and CDR2 YYDKDF (reference sequence). The CDR3 loop reads CATSVSYAGTSTDTQYF. In nucleotides, the CDR3 is TGTGCCACCAGCGTCTCATATGCGGGGACTAGCACAGATACGCAGTATTTT.

This sequence joins TRBV7-2 and TRBJ2-1; 12 nucleotides match TRBD2. With 4 bases clipped from V and 6 bases from J, the junction kept 7 bases outside the gene matches. The CDR3 is made up of 16 amino acids. CDR1 and CDR2 (germline): SGHTA, FQGNSA. The DNA of the CDR3 is TGTGCCAGCAGCTCTAGCGGGGGGGCCGCCATCAATGAGCAGTTCTTC. Encoded protein: CASSSSGGAAINEQFF.

This clone was detected only a few times. The V call is TRBV4-3, the J call TRBJ1-5; no clear D. Trimming took off 0 bases at V and 9 bases at J, with 9 bases between the two ends. There are 13 residues in the CDR3. Germline V gene lookup returns CDR1 LGHNA and CDR2 YSLEER. The CDR3 is CASSQDIVRPQHF. DNA for the CDR3: TGCGCCAGCAGCCAAGATATTGTTCGGCCCCAGCATTTT.

The chain carries TRBV6-5 and TRBJ1-5; TRBD1 might be the D (5 bases). Between the trimmed V and J ends, which lost 10 bases and 0 bases, there was a span of 10 bases. Per the germline V gene, CDR1 is MNHEY and CDR2 is SVGAGI. The CDR3 spans 13 residues. Here the CDR3 reads CATRQFSNQPQHF. The CDR3 bases are TGTGCCACCCGACAGTTTAGCAATCAGCCCCAGCATTTT.

V gene TRBV5-6 combines with J gene TRBJ2-7; 7 bases agree with TRBD1. V dropped 0 bases and J dropped 2; count of bases not matched to a gene: 5. This CDR3 is 15 amino acids long. Germline V gene data show CDR1 as SGHDT and CDR2 as YYEEEE. The CDR3 DNA reads TGTGCCAGCAGCTTGGAACCCGACAGGGCCTACGAGCAGTACTTC. Translating it yields CASSLEPDRAYEQYF.

The chain links TRBV5-1 to TRBJ1-1; possibly TRBD1 for D (6 bases). Trimming took 0 bases from V and 4 from J, leaving 13 bases between them. Germline-derived CDR1 and CDR2 are SGHRS and YFSETQ. The CDR3 sequence is 15 residues long. CDR3 protein: CASSLESGVVTEAFF. CDR3 DNA: TGCGCCAGCAGCTTGGAATCAGGGGTTGTCACTGAAGCTTTCTTT.

The J gene is TRBJ1-1, the V gene TRBV7-9; 7 nucleotides line up with TRBD1. The germline V gene encodes CDR1 SEHNR and CDR2 FQNEAQ (reference sequence). This CDR3 region has 15 residues. Trimming took 5 bases from V and 5 from J; bases not matched to a gene: 11. The CDR3 reads CASSGRQGGGTEAFF. The CDR3 bases are TGTGCCAGCAGCGGCAGACAGGGCGGCGGGACTGAAGCTTTCTTT.

The rearrangement uses TRBV7-9 and TRBJ2-5; no firm D call. This CDR3 region has 8 residues. Trimming took 5 bases from V and 13 from J, leaving 5 bases between them. Germline V gene data show CDR1 as SEHNR and CDR2 as FQNEAQ (reference sequence). The DNA for the CDR3 is TGTGCCAGCAGCCCCTTGTACTTC. Translated, it gives CASSPLYF.

This chain links TRBV4-1 with TRBJ2-7; 8 bases are a match to TRBD1. Unmatched junction bases numbered 4, after V lost 5 bases and J lost 1 base. Germline V gene sequence: CDR1 MGHRA, CDR2 YSYEKL. This CDR3 comprises 14 residues. CDR3 sequence: CASSFQGASYEQYF. CDR3 nucleotides: TGCGCCAGCAGCTTCCAGGGGGCGTCCTACGAGCAGTACTTC.

The rearrangement uses TRBV6-1 and TRBJ1-1, with 7 bases lining up with TRBD1. Germline values: CDR1 MNHNS, CDR2 SASEGT. J lost 3 bases, V lost 6 bases, and 4 bases had no gene match. The CDR3 loop spans 13 amino acids. CDR3 protein: CASRTQGYTEAFF. DNA for the CDR3: TGTGCCAGCAGGACACAGGGGTACACTGAAGCTTTCTTT.

The chain is built from TRBV28 and TRBJ1-4; D is uncertain. The CDR3 has 11 amino acids. Germline CDR1 is MDHEN and CDR2 is SYDVKM. The V end lost 3 bases, the J end lost 8 bases, and 4 bases lay between the germline ends. The CDR3 protein is CASSFREKLFF. The CDR3 DNA reads TGTGCCAGCAGTTTTAGAGAAAAACTGTTTTTT.

This chain connects TRBV5-1 to TRBJ2-7, with a possible D match to TRBD1 (5 bases). CDR1 is SGHRS, CDR2 YFSETQ, per germline. Trimming took off 2 bases at V and 1 base at J, with 10 bases between the two ends. The CDR3 runs 14 residues. The CDR3 reads CASSLGRQSYEQYF. Here the CDR3 DNA reads TGCGCCAGCAGCTTAGGTCGACAGTCCTACGAGCAGTACTTC.

The rearrangement uses TRBV18 and TRBJ2-6; maybe TRBD1 (5 bases). Germline values: CDR1 KGHSH, CDR2 LQKENI. The CDR3 contains 15 residues. The V end lost 1 base, the J end lost 3 bases, and 7 bases lay between the germline ends. For the CDR3, the DNA is TGTGCCAGCTCACCACAGGGGTATGGGGCCAACGTCCTGACTTTC. Translated: CASSPQGYGANVLTF.

The CDR3 loop reads CAISATDTLNGYTF. The CDR3 nucleotides are TGTGCCATCAGTGCTACAGACACTCTGAATGGCTACACCTTC. This chain links TRBV10-3 with TRBJ1-2; D not resolved. This CDR3 region has 14 residues. Germline V CDR1 and CDR2: ENHRY, SYGVKD. V dropped 4 bases and J dropped 6 bases, with 15 bases sitting between them.

The genes are TRBV7-8 and TRBJ2-1, with 10 positions matching TRBD2. Losses at the gene ends were 1 base for V and 4 bases for J; bases not matched to a gene: 4. CDR3 length: 16 amino acids. CDR1 is SGHVS and CDR2 is FQNEAQ in the germline V gene. CDR3 DNA: TGTGCCAGCAGCTTAGGGCTAGCGGGAGCTTACAATGAGCAGTTCTTC. It is translated as CASSLGLAGAYNEQFF.

This clone was observed a single time. The chain carries TRBV5-4 and TRBJ2-3; 10 bases align to TRBD2. The V gene's germline CDR1 is SGHNT and CDR2 YYREEE (reference sequence). CDR3 length: 17 amino acids. V lost 2 bases to trimming and J lost 0 bases; unmatched junction nucleotides: 6. DNA for the CDR3: TGTGCCAGCAGCTTTGGGGGACTAGCGCTTAGCACAGATACGCAGTATTTT. Translation: CASSFGGLALSTDTQYF.

The rearrangement uses TRBV27 and TRBJ2-7; 7 nucleotides agree with TRBD1. The CDR3 loop spans 13 amino acids. The germline CDR1 and CDR2 sequences are MNHEY and SMNVEV (reference sequence). The V and J ends lost 7 bases and 3 bases, in that order; junction bases with no gene match: 6. The CDR3 protein is CASKRGPIYEQYF. Written as DNA, the CDR3 is TGTGCCAGCAAAAGGGGGCCTATCTACGAGCAGTACTTC.

The rearrangement links TRBV27 to TRBJ2-2, with TRBD1 matching over 12 bases. V shed 8 bases, J shed 7 bases, and the junction held 5 bases outside the gene matches. Looked up from germline, CDR1 is MNHEY and CDR2 is SMNVEV (reference sequence). The CDR3 is 14 amino acids. The CDR3 spells CASPGQGAVGELFF. The CDR3 nucleotides are TGTGCCAGCCCGGGACAGGGGGCGGTCGGGGAGCTGTTTTTT.